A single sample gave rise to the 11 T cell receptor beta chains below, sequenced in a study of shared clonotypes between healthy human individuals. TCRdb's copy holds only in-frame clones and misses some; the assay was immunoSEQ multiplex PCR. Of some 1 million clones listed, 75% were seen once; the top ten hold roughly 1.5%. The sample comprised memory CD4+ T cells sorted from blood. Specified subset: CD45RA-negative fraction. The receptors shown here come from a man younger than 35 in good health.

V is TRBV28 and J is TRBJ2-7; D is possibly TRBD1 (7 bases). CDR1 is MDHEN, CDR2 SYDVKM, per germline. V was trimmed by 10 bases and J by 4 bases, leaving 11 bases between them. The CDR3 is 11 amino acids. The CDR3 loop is CATRGEYEQYF. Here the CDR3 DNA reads TGTGCCACCAGGGGGGAATACGAGCAGTACTTC. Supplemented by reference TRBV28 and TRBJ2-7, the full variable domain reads DVKVTQSSRYLVKRTGEKVFLECVQDMDHENMFWYRQDPGLGLRLIYFSYDVKMKEKGDIPEGYSVSREKKERFSLILESASTNQTSMYLCATRGEYEQYFGPGTRLTVT.

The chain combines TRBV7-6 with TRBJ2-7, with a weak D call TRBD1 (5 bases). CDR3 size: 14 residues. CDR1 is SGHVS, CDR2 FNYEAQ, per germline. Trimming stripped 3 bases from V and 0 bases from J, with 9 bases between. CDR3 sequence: CASSLDTVSYEQYF. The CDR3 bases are TGTGCCAGCAGCTTGGACACCGTCTCCTACGAGCAGTACTTC.

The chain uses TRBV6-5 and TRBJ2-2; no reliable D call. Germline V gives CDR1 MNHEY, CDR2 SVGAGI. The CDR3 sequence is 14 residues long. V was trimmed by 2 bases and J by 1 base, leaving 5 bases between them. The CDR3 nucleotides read TGTGCCAGCAGTTACCTCCAGAACACCGGGGAGCTGTTTTTT. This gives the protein CASSYLQNTGELFF.

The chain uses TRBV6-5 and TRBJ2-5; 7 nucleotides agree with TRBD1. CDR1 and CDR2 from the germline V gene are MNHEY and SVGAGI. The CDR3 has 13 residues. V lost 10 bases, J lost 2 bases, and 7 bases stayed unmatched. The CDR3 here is CANKGAQQETQYF. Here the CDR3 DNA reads TGTGCCAATAAGGGGGCGCAACAAGAGACCCAGTACTTC.

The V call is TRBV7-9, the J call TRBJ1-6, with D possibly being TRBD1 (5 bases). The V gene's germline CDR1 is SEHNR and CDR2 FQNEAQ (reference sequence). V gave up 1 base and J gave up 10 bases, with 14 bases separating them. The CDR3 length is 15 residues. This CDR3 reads CASSLGWSGQSPLHF. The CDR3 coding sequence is TGTGCCAGCAGCTTAGGCTGGTCAGGGCAGTCACCCCTCCACTTT. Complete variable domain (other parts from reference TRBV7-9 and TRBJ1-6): DTGVSQNPRHKITKRGQNVTFRCDPISEHNRLYWYRQTLGQGPEFLTYFQNEAQLEKSRLLSDRFSAERPKGSFSTLEIQRTEQGDSAMYLCASSLGWSGQSPLHFGNGTRLTVT.

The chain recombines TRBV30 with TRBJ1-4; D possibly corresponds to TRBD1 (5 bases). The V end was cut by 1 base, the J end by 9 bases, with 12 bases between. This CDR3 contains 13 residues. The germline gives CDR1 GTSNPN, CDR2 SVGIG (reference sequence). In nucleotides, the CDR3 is TGTGCCTGGAGTGCCGGGGCGCAGAAAAAACTGTTTTTT. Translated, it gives CAWSAGAQKKLFF.

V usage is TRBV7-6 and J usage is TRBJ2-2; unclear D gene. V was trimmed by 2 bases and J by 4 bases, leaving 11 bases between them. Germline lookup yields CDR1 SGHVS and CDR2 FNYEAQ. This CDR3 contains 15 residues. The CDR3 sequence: CASSLTRQVTGELFF. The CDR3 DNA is TGTGCCAGCAGCTTAACCCGACAAGTCACCGGGGAGCTGTTTTTT.

In DNA, the CDR3 is TGCGCCAGCAGCGCTGCTAGCCGCACAGATACGCAGTATTTT. This gives the protein CASSAASRTDTQYF. The chain combines TRBV5-1 with TRBJ2-3, with D perhaps TRBD2 (5 bases). The CDR3 covers 14 residues. The V end was cut by 4 bases, the J end by 1 base, with 10 bases between. Per germline, CDR1 SGHRS and CDR2 YFSETQ.

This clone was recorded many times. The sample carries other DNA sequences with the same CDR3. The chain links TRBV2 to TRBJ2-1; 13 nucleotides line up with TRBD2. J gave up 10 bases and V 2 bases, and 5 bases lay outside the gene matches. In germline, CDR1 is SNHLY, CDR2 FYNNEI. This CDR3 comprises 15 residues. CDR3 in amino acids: CASSETSGGAGEQFF. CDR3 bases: TGTGCCAGCAGTGAAACTAGCGGGGGGGCTGGGGAGCAGTTCTTC.

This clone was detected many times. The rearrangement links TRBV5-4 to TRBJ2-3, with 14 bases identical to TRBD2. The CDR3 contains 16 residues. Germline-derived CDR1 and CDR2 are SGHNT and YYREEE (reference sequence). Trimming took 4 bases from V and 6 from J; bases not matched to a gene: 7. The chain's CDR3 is CASSKGLAGAGDTQYF. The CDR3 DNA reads TGTGCCAGCAGCAAGGGACTAGCGGGGGCGGGGGATACGCAGTATTTT.

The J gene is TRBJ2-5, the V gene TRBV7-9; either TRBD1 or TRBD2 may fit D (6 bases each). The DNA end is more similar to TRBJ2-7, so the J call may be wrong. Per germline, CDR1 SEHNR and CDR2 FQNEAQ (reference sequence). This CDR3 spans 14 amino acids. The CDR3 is CASSLLGGHYEQYF. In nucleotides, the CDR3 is TGTGCCAGCAGCCTCTTGGGGGGCCACTACGAGCAGTACTTC.